The rows below give T cell receptor beta chains drawn from one sample of a study of shared clonotypes between healthy human individuals. Assay used: immunoSEQ multiplex PCR; TCRdb lists only in-frame clones, some missing. The sample consists of around 1.9 million clones, about 93% of them appearing once. What was sequenced was naive CD8+ T cells from PBMCs. The source is a man between 18 and 35 years old in good health. Some clones in this sample may be carry-over from other donors' samples. Each CDR3 is given with its conserved first and last residue. The D gene is left open where the match is weak. Size is omitted from some rows. Given values are once, few, many or a class for expanded clones.

D,size,J,V,DNA,CDR3
.,.,TRBJ1-5,TRBV11-3,TGTGCCAGCAGCCCGCCGGGGGCCCCCCTACCCAAGGAGGATCAGCCCCAGCATTTT,CASSPPGAPLPKEDQPQHF
.,.,TRBJ2-7,TRBV29-1,TGCAGCGTCGAACGGTCGCCGGGGACCTACGAGCAGTACTTC,CSVERSPGTYEQYF
.,.,TRBJ1-2,TRBV27,TGTGCCAGCAGTCGGACAGCTAACTATGGCTACACCTTC,CASSRTANYGYTF
.,.,TRBJ2-7,TRBV28,TGTGCCAGCAGTTTAAAAGGGTTCTCCTACGAGCAGTACTTC,CASSLKGFSYEQYF
TRBD2,.,TRBJ2-7,TRBV9,TGTGCCAGCAGCCGAGCGGGACCCAACTCAATCTACGAGCAGTACTTC,CASSRAGPNSIYEQYF
.,.,TRBJ2-7,TRBV5-1,TGCGCCAGCAGCTTCGATGGTCGGTCCCAGCGGCTATACGAGCAGTACTTC,CASSFDGRSQRLYEQYF
TRBD1,.,TRBJ1-2,TRBV5-4,TGTGCCAGCAGCTACCCGGACAGGGGAGCTTATGGCTACACCTTC,CASSYPDRGAYGYTF
.,once,TRBJ1-2,TRBV5-6,TGTGCCAGCAGCTTGGGGATTAGAGGGCGCTACACCTTC,CASSLGIRGRYTF
TRBD2,.,TRBJ2-1,TRBV7-9,TGTGCCAGCAGCTTAGCGCTCGCGGGAGGGCCTTTCGGGTATAATGAGCAGTTCTTC,CASSLALAGGPFGYNEQFF
.,.,TRBJ2-6,TRBV27,TGTGCCAGCAGCCCGGGACCGGCCTCTGGGGCCAACGTCCTGACTTTC,CASSPGPASGANVLTF
.,.,TRBJ2-7,TRBV4-1,TGCGCCAGCAGCCAAGATTCCTTGGCGGCAGGGTTTCTCGAGCAGTACTTC,CASSQDSLAAGFLEQYF
.,.,TRBJ2-7,TRBV21-1,TGTGCCAGCAGCAAAGTCCCTCTGCGGGACGCCTACGAGCAGTACTTC,CASSKVPLRDAYEQYF
.,.,TRBJ1-5,TRBV4-2,TGTGCCAGCAGCTCGGGGAGCGGACAGCCCCAGCATTTT,CASSSGSGQPQHF
TRBD2,.,TRBJ2-1,TRBV27,TGTGCCAGCAGGCCCCCGGCGGGAGAGTACTACAATGAGCAGTTCTTC,CASRPPAGEYYNEQFF
.,.,TRBJ1-5,TRBV18,TGTGCCAGCTCACCACCGTCCCAGGGCAATCAGCCCCAGCATTTT,CASSPPSQGNQPQHF
.,.,TRBJ2-7,TRBV7-9,TGTGCCAGCAGCTCGACTAGGACCCACGAGCAGTACTTC,CASSSTRTHEQYF
.,.,TRBJ1-5,TRBV7-8,TGTGCCAGCAGCCCCGCGGGTTGGGGAATGGGCAATCAGCCCCAGCATTTT,CASSPAGWGMGNQPQHF
.,.,TRBJ1-1,TRBV2,TGTGCCAGCATAGGGGGACGAGGTATTGAAGCTTTCTTT,CASIGGRGIEAFF
.,.,TRBJ2-3,TRBV28,TGTGCCAGCAGTTTTGTCTGGGATGTCGGAGGGTTTGGGACAGATACGCAGTATTTT,CASSFVWDVGGFGTDTQYF
.,few,TRBJ1-5,TRBV4-3,TGCGCCAGCAGCCAAGACTCAGGGTATAATCAGCCCCAGCATTTT,CASSQDSGYNQPQHF
.,.,TRBJ2-7,TRBV27,TGTGCCAGCAGTTCGGGGTCGACCTACGAGCAGTACTTC,CASSSGSTYEQYF
.,once,TRBJ2-1,TRBV7-9,TGTGCCAGCAGCTTAGGGGGTTATGAGCAGTTCTTC,CASSLGGYEQFF
.,.,TRBJ1-1,TRBV9,TGTGCCAGCAGCGTATATGGTTTGGACACTGAAGCTTTCTTT,CASSVYGLDTEAFF
.,once,TRBJ1-2,TRBV6-6,TGTGCCAGCAGGTGGGAAAGCGGAAACTATGGCTACACCTTC,CASRWESGNYGYTF
.,.,TRBJ2-2,TRBV6-1,TGTGCCGCCGGGACGAGAGAAGGCGGGGAGCTGTTTTTT,CAAGTREGGELFF
.,few,TRBJ1-1,TRBV28,TGTGCCAGCACCATGCAGGGGAACACTGAAGCTTTCTTT,CASTMQGNTEAFF